The 16 T cell receptor beta chains given below trace back to one sample, sequenced in a study of cytomegalovirus exposure and HLA in healthy donors. Primers for the PCR totalled 60 Vbeta and 13 Jbeta. Method: immunoSEQ multiplex PCR; TCRdb's copy keeps in-frame clones and lacks some. Here the sample spans over 100,000 clones, roughly two thirds being singletons. Sequenced sample: PBMCs. These receptors all stem from a man in his forties in good health and CMV-seronegative.

The chain is built from TRBV4-2 and TRBJ1-6, with D unclear. This CDR3 has 14 amino acids. The V and J ends lost 0 bases and 7 bases respectively, with 7 bases between them. CDR1 and CDR2 from the germline V gene are LGHNA and YNFKEQ. The CDR3 here is CASSQEGINSPLHF. CDR3 bases: TGTGCCAGCAGCCAAGAGGGCATAAATTCACCCCTCCACTTT.

This clone came up a few times. The chain has TRBV7-9 and TRBJ1-2, with D unresolved. CDR1 and CDR2 from the germline V gene are SEHNR and FQNEAQ (reference sequence). This CDR3 contains 13 residues. V was cut by 11 bases and J by 3 bases, with 16 bases left in between. Here the CDR3 reads CAPSDPGDYGYTF. The CDR3 DNA sequence: TGTGCCCCTAGCGACCCGGGAGACTATGGCTACACCTTC.

The chain recombines TRBV27 with TRBJ2-2; 9 bases map to TRBD1. Germline V gives CDR1 MNHEY, CDR2 SMNVEV (reference sequence). Trimming took 4 bases from V and 5 from J; bases not matched to a gene: 5. This CDR3 is 15 amino acids long. Here the CDR3 DNA reads TGTGCCAGCAGTTCGACAGGGGGGTGGACCGGGGAGCTGTTTTTT. Protein sequence: CASSSTGGWTGELFF.

The rearrangement joins TRBV7-2 to TRBJ1-1, with 9 nucleotides matching TRBD1. V was clipped by 5 bases and J by 6 bases; unmatched bases: 16. The length of the CDR3 is 17 residues. Germline V gives CDR1 SGHTA, CDR2 FQGNSA. CDR3 DNA sequence: TGTGCCAGCAGCGGGACGACAGGGGGTTTAGTAGGGGCTGAAGCTTTCTTT. Protein product: CASSGTTGGLVGAEAFF.

In DNA form, the CDR3 reads TGTGCCAGTGGACAGTTCAATTCACCCCTCCACTTT. Translated, it gives CASGQFNSPLHF. The chain joins TRBV27 to TRBJ1-6, with D possibly TRBD1 on 6 matching bases. CDR1 MNHEY and CDR2 SMNVEV come from the germline V gene (reference sequence). CDR3 length: 12 amino acids. V lost 9 bases, J lost 7 bases, and 10 bases lay in between.

V and J are TRBV14 and TRBJ1-2; D perhaps matches TRBD1 (6 bases). CDR3 length: 15 residues. CDR1 SGHDN and CDR2 FVKESK come from the germline V gene. V lost 6 bases and J 9 bases, leaving 23 bases between the germline ends. The DNA for the CDR3 is TGTGCCAGCAGTCAGGCGGGGGGCCTCCTTAGGAGCTACACCTTC. Amino acid sequence: CASSQAGGLLRSYTF.

The V and J genes are TRBV7-2 and TRBJ1-1, with TRBD1 as a possible D gene (5 bases). The CDR3 runs 17 residues. Trimming took off 1 base at V and 4 bases at J, with 19 bases between the two ends. Germline V gene sequence: CDR1 SGHTA, CDR2 FQGNSA. The CDR3 DNA reads as TGTGCCAGCAGCTTAGTAGTAGGGGCCGAACGAATCACTGAAGCTTTCTTT. It yields the protein CASSLVVGAERITEAFF.

The rearrangement links TRBV11-1 to TRBJ1-1; D gene ambiguous. V was cut by 0 bases and J by 1 base, with 15 bases left in between. Germline-derived CDR1 and CDR2 are SGHAT and FQDESV (reference sequence). The CDR3 is 17 amino acids. CDR3 in amino acids: CASSLAFFSQKNTEAFF. In DNA, the CDR3 is TGTGCCAGCAGCTTAGCGTTCTTTTCACAAAAGAACACTGAAGCTTTCTTT.

This clone occurred a few times. The rearrangement uses TRBV7-2 and TRBJ2-2, with 8 nucleotides matching TRBD1. The germline gives CDR1 SGHTA, CDR2 FQGNSA. This CDR3 spans 14 amino acids. V gave up 6 bases and J gave up 7 bases; unmatched junction bases: 7. The CDR3 here is CASRRQGTGGELFF. CDR3 sequence (DNA): TGTGCCAGCAGGCGACAGGGGACCGGCGGGGAGCTGTTTTTT.

The rearrangement joins TRBV6-6 to TRBJ2-7; a weak D match, TRBD2 (5 bases). This CDR3 has 12 amino acids. The V and J ends lost 6 bases and 5 bases respectively, with 11 bases between them. CDR1 is MNHNY and CDR2 is SVGAGI in the germline V gene (reference sequence). The CDR3 sequence: CASRLGWDEQYF. The CDR3 DNA reads as TGTGCCAGCAGACTAGGGTGGGACGAGCAGTACTTC.

This clone turned up a few times. This sequence joins TRBV7-2 and TRBJ1-1; D is unclear. This CDR3 is built from 14 residues. V gave up 5 bases and J gave up 4 bases, with 14 bases separating them. Germline CDR1 is SGHTA and CDR2 is FQGNSA. CDR3 in amino acids: CASSPLASGTEAFF. The CDR3 bases are TGTGCCAGCAGCCCCCTTGCGTCTGGCACTGAAGCTTTCTTT. Supplemented by reference TRBV7-2 and TRBJ1-1, the full variable domain reads GAGVSQSPSNKVTEKGKDVELRCDPISGHTALYWYRQSLGQGLEFLIYFQGNSAPDKSGLPSDRFSAERTGGSVSTLTIQRTQQEDSAVYLCASSPLASGTEAFFGQGTRLTVV.

The CDR3 nucleotides are TGTGCCAGCAGCGACGACCGGGGACAGGAAGCTTTCTTT. It translates to CASSDDRGQEAFF. The chain joins TRBV7-2 to TRBJ1-1; 7 bases fit TRBD1. Per germline, CDR1 SGHTA and CDR2 FQGNSA. J was trimmed by 8 bases and V by 5 bases; bases with no gene match: 8. The CDR3 totals 13 residues.

This clone was found once. The CDR3 DNA reads TGTGCCAGCAGCCCAGACAACTTAAATCAGCCCCAGCATTTT. Protein: CASSPDNLNQPQHF. The rearrangement links TRBV14 to TRBJ1-5; no definite D call. This CDR3 comprises 14 residues. Germline-derived CDR1 and CDR2 are SGHDN and FVKESK. V lost 4 bases, J lost 4 bases, and 11 bases lay in between.

This clone occurred a few times. The CDR3 nucleotides read TGTGCCAGCAGTACCCCCCTAGGACTAGCGGGGGACACAGATACGCAGTATTTT. Translated, it gives CASSTPLGLAGDTDTQYF. The V and J genes are TRBV28 and TRBJ2-3; TRBD2 matches 13 bases. Per the germline V gene, CDR1 is MDHEN and CDR2 is SYDVKM. CDR3 size: 18 residues. J was trimmed by 2 bases and V by 5 bases; bases with no gene match: 10.

V is TRBV5-1 and J is TRBJ1-3; D is uncertain. Trimming removed 0 bases at V and 0 bases at J, with 7 bases between. Germline-derived CDR1 and CDR2 are SGHRS and YFSETQ. This CDR3 region has 15 residues. Here the CDR3 reads CASSLEAASGNTIYF. Written as DNA, the CDR3 is TGCGCCAGCAGCTTGGAGGCGGCCTCTGGAAACACCATATATTTT.

The chain joins TRBV15 to TRBJ2-1; D might be TRBD2 (6 bases). With 0 bases removed from V and 10 bases from J, the gap between germline ends came to 13 bases. Germline V gene sequence: CDR1 LNHNV, CDR2 YYDKDF (reference sequence). CDR3 length: 14 residues. CDR3 protein: CATSREGGGREQFF. The CDR3 region has the DNA TGTGCCACCAGCAGAGAGGGGGGTGGACGGGAGCAGTTCTTC.